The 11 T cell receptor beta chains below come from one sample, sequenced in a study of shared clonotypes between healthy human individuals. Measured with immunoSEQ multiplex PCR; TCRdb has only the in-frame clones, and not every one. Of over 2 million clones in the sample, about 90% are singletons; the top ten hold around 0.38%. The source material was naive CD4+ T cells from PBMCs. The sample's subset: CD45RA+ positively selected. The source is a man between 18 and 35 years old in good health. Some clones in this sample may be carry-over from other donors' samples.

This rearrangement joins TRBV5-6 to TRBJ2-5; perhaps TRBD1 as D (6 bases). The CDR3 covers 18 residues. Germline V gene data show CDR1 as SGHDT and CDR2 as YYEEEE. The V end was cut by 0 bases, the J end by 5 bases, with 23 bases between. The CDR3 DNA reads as TGTGCCAGCAGCTTGGGGGCTCTGGGTGGGGGCGCATCCGAGACCCAGTACTTC. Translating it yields CASSLGALGGGASETQYF.

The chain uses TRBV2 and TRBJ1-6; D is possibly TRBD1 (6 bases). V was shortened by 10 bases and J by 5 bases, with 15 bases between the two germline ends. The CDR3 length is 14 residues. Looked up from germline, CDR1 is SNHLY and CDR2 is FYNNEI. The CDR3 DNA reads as TGTGCCACCACCAGGGGCAGAAATAATTCACCCCTCCACTTT. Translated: CATTRGRNNSPLHF.

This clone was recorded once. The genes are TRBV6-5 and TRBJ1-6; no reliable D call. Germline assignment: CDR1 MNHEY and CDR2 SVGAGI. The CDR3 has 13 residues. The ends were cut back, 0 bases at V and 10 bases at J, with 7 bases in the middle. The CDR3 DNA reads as TGTGCCAGCAGTTACTCGACGGGGTCACCCCTCCACTTT. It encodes CASSYSTGSPLHF.

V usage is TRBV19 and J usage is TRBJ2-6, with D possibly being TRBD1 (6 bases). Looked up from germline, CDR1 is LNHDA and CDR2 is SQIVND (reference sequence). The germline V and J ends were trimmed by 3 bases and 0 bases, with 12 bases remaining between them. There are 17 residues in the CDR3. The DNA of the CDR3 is TGTGCCAGTAGTATCCAGGGGACGAGCTCTGGGGCCAACGTCCTGACTTTC. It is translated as CASSIQGTSSGANVLTF.

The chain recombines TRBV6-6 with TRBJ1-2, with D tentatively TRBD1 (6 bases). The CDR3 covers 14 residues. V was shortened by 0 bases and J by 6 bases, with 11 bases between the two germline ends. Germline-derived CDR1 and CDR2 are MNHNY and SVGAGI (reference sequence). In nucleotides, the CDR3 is TGTGCCAGCAGTTACTCGTCACAGGGCCATGGCTACACCTTC. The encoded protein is CASSYSSQGHGYTF.

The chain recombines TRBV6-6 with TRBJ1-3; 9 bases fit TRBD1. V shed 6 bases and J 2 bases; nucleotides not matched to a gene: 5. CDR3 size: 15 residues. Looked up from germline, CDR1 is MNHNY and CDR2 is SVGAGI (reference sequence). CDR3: CASRKTGGTGNTIYF. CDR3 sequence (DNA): TGTGCCAGCAGGAAGACAGGGGGAACTGGAAACACCATATATTTT.

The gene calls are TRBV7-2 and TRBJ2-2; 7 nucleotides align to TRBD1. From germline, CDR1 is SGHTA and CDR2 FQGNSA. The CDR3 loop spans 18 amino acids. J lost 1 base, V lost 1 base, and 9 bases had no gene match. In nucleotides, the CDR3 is TGTGCCAGCAGCTTAGATCGACAGGGCGACCTGAACACCGGGGAGCTGTTTTTT. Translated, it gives CASSLDRQGDLNTGELFF.

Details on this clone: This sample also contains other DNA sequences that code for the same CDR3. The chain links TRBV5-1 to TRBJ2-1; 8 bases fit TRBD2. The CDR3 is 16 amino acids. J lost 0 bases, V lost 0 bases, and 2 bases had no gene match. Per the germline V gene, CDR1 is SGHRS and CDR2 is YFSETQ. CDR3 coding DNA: TGCGCCAGCAGCTTGGCCAGCGGGAGCTCCTACAATGAGCAGTTCTTC. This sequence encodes CASSLASGSSYNEQFF.

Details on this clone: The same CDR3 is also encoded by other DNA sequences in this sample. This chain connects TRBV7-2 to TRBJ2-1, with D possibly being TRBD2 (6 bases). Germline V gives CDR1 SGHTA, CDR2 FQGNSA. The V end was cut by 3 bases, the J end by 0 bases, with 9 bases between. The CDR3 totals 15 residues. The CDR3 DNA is TGTGCCAGCAGCTTTAGCGGTAGCTCCTACAATGAGCAGTTCTTC. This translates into CASSFSGSSYNEQFF.

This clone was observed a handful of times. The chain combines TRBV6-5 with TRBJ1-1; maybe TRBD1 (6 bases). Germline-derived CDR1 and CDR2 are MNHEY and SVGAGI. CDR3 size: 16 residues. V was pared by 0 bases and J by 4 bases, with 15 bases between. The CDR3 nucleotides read TGTGCCAGCAGTTACTCGTTGGCAGGGGCGTCCACTGAAGCTTTCTTT. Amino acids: CASSYSLAGASTEAFF.

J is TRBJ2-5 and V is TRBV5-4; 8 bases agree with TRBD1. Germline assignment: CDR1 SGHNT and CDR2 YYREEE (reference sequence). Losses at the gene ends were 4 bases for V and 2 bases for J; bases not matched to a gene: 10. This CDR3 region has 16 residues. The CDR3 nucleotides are TGTGCCAGCAGCAAACCGGACAGGGTTAATCAAGAGACCCAGTACTTC. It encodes CASSKPDRVNQETQYF.